This TCR beta chain came from a study of blood T cell repertoires in COVID-19. Looking at the study overall: Material from acute and convalescent COVID-19 was sourced from the United States, Italy and Spain. Nucleic acid was either cDNA or gDNA, and it came from T cells, B-cell-depleted T cells, or PBMCs.

The CDR3 covers 16 residues. The J segment lost 2 bases and the V segment lost 2 bases, leaving 5 bases of the junction unmatched. Germline V gene sequence: CDR1 MDHEN, CDR2 SYDVKM. In the original workflow: Nucleated cell counts were estimated from reference gene primer amplification. Sequencing used immunoSEQ multiplex PCR; TCRdb keeps in-frame clones, though not all of them. V, J and clone size derive from that table, while D and trimming were established from the DNA sequence. The sample holds 110,000 to 150,000 clones, more than 75% seen once. This sequence joins TRBV28 and TRBJ1-5; 8 bases are a match to TRBD1. Source material: peripheral blood. The TCR originated in a human donor in a cohort sampled during active COVID-19. This chain's CDR3 is CASSLGQGFRNQPQHF. The CDR3 DNA sequence: TGTGCCAGCAGTTTAGGACAGGGCTTTCGCAATCAGCCCCAGCATTTT.